The clone carrying this T cell receptor beta chain has a handful of counts. What it recognizes is unknown. These data originate in a study of cytomegalovirus exposure and HLA in healthy donors. V lost 5 bases and J 2 bases, leaving 13 bases between the germline ends. In germline, CDR1 is MNHEY, CDR2 SMNVEV (reference sequence). The length of the CDR3 is 15 residues. PCR used 60 Vbeta primers and 13 Jbeta primers. Study processing details: Roughly 11 million of the roughly 77 million unique TCR beta chains counted in a later analysis were shared. Only in-frame clones appear in the TCRdb table, and some are missing; sequencing was by immunoSEQ multiplex PCR. V and J calls and clone size are as listed in that table; D and trimming were resolved from the DNA. The sample gives some 130,000 clones, around three quarters of which show up once; approximately 4.5% is in the top ten. Points from the study as a whole: Usually a TCR sequence was rare, but some public TCRs were found in many donors. About 90% or about 30% of the time was how often most TCR beta V segments were productive, according to an earlier analysis. High specificity and sensitivity for cytomegalovirus status were reported for the classifier.

This clonotype originated in a male donor in good health and CMV-seropositive. The source material was PBMCs. The chain has TRBV27 and TRBJ1-5; D gene uncertain. CDR3 DNA: TGTGCCAGCAGTCCGGCGACACCGCGCAATCAGCCCCAGCATTTT. This gives the protein CASSPATPRNQPQHF.